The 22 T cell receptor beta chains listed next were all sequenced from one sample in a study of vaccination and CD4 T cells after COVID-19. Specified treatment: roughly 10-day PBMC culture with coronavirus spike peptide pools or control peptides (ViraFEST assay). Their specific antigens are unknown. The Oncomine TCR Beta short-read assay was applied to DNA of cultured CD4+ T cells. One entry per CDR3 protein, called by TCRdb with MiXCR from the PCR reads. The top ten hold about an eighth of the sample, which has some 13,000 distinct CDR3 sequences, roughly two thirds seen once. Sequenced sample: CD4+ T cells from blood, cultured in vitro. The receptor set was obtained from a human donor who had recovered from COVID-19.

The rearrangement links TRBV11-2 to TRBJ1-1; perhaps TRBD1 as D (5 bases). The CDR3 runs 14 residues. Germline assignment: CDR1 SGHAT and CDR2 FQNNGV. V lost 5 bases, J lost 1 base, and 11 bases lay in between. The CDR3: CASSQTRGNTEAFF. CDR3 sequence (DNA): TGTGCCAGCAGCCAAACAAGGGGGAACACTGAAGCTTTCTTT.

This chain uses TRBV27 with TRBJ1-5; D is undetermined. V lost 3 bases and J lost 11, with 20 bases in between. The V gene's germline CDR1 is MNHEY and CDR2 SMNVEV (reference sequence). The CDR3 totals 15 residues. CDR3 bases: TGTGCCAGCAGTTTTATTTTCGGGGAGGTGGGGACCCAGCATTTT. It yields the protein CASSFIFGEVGTQHF.

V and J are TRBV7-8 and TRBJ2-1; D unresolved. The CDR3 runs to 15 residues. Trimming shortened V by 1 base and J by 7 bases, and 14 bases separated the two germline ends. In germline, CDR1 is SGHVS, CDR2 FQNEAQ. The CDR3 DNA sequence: TGTGCCAGCAGCTTAGGATCTTATTCTTCGAATGAGCAGTTCTTC. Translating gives CASSLGSYSSNEQFF.

The CDR3 reads CASRRNRQGPYEQYF. The DNA of the CDR3 is TGTGCCAGCAGACGCAACCGACAGGGACCCTACGAGCAGTACTTC. The chain combines TRBV6-1 with TRBJ2-7; 7 bases are shared with TRBD1. The CDR3 has 15 residues. CDR1 and CDR2 from the germline V gene are MNHNS and SASEGT. Losses at the gene ends were 6 bases for V and 2 bases for J; bases not matched to a gene: 10.

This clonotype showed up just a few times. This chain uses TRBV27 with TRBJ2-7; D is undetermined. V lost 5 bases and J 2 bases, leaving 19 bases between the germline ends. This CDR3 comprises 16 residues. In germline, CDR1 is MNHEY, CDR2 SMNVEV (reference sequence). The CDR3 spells CASSESKTQIAYEQYF. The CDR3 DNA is TGTGCCAGCAGTGAATCAAAGACCCAAATAGCCTACGAGCAGTACTTC.

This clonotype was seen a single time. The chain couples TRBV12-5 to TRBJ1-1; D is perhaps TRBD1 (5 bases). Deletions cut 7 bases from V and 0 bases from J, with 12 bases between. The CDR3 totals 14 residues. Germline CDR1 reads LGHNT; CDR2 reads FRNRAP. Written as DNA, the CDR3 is TGTGCTAGTGCCTTAGGGGCCATGAACACTGAAGCTTTCTTT. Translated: CASALGAMNTEAFF.

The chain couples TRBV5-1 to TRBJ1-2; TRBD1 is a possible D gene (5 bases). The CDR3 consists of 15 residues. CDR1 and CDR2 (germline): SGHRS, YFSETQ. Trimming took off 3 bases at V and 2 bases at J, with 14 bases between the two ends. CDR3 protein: CASSSFTGLNYGYTF. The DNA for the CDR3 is TGCGCCAGCAGCTCGTTTACAGGTCTAAACTATGGCTACACCTTC.

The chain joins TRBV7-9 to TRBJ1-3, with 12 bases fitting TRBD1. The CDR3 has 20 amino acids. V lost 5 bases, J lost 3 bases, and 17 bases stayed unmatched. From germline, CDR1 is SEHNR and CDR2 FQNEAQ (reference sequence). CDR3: CASSTPPGQGASGDGNTIYF. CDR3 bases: TGTGCCAGCAGCACCCCCCCGGGACAGGGGGCCTCCGGTGATGGAAACACCATATATTTT. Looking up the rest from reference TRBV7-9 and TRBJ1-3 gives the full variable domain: DTGVSQNPRHKITKRGQNVTFRCDPISEHNRLYWYRQTLGQGPEFLTYFQNEAQLEKSRLLSDRFSAERPKGSFSTLEIQRTEQGDSAMYLCASSTPPGQGASGDGNTIYFGEGSWLTVV.

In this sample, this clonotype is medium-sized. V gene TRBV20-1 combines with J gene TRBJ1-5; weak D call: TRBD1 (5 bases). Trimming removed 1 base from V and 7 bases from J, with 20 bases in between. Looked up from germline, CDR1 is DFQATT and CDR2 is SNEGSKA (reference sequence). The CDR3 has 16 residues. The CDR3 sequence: CSARVPGRSGGQPQHF. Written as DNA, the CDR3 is TGCAGTGCTAGAGTCCCGGGACGATCGGGAGGGCAGCCCCAGCATTTT.

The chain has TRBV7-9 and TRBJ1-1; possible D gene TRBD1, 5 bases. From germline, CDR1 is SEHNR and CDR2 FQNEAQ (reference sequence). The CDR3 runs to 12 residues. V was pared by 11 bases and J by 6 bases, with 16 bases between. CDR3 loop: CASEGPGSEAFF. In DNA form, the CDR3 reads TGTGCCTCCGAGGGGCCAGGTTCTGAAGCTTTCTTT.

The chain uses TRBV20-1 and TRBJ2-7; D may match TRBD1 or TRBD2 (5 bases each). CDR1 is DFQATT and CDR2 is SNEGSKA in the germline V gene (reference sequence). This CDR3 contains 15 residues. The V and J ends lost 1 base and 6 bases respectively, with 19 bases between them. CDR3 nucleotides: TGCAGTGCTAGAGCCTTCCCCGGGGCAGGGACCGAGCAGTACTTC. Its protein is CSARAFPGAGTEQYF.

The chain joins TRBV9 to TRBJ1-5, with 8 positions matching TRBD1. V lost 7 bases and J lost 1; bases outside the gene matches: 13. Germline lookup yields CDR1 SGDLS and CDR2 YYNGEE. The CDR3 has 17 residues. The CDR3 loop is CASGAGQGAESNQPQHF. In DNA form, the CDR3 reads TGTGCCAGCGGTGCGGGGCAGGGGGCCGAGAGCAATCAGCCCCAGCATTTT.

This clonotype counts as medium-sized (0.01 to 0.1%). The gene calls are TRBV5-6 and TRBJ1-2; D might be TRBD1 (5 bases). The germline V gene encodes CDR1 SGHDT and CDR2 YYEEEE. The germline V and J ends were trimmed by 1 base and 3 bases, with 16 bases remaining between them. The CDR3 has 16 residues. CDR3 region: CASSLSGTVTYYGYTF. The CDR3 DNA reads TGTGCCAGCAGCTTGTCGGGGACGGTGACCTACTATGGCTACACCTTC.

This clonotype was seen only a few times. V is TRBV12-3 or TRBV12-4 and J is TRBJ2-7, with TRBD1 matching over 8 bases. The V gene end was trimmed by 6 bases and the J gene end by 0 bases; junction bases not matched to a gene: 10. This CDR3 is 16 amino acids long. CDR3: CASSLDRTGNSYEQYF. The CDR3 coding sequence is TGTGCCAGCAGCCTAGACCGGACAGGGAACTCCTACGAGCAGTACTTC.

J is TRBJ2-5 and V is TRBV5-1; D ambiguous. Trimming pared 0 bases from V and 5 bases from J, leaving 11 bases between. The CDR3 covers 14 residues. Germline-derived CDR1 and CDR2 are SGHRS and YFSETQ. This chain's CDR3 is CASSLAPAVETQYF. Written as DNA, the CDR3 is TGCGCCAGCAGCTTGGCCCCGGCAGTGGAGACCCAGTACTTC.

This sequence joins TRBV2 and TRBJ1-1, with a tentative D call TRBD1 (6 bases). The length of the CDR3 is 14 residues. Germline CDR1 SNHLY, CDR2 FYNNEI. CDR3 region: CATSARGALAEAFF. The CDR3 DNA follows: TGTGCAACCTCGGCAAGGGGGGCGTTGGCTGAAGCTTTCTTT.

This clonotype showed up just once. This CDR3 reads CASGRPSGNTIYF. CDR3 sequence (DNA): TGTGCCAGCGGTCGCCCCTCTGGAAACACCATATATTTT. The chain is built from TRBV6-4 and TRBJ1-3; unclear D gene. This CDR3 comprises 13 residues. Germline loops: CDR1 MRHNA, CDR2 SNTAGT. V was trimmed by 8 bases and J by 0 bases, leaving 8 bases between them.

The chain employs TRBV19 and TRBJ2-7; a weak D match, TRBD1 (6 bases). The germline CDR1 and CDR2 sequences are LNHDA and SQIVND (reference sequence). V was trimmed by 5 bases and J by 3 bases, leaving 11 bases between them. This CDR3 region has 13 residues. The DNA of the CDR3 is TGTGCCAGTAGTCCCGGACAGTTCTACGAGCAGTACTTC. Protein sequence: CASSPGQFYEQYF. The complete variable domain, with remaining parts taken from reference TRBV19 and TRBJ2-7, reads DGGITQSPKYLFRKEGQNVTLSCEQNLNHDAMYWYRQDPGQGLRLIYYSQIVNDFQKGDIAEGYSVSREKKESFPLTVTSAQKNPTAFYLCASSPGQFYEQYFGPGTRLTVT.

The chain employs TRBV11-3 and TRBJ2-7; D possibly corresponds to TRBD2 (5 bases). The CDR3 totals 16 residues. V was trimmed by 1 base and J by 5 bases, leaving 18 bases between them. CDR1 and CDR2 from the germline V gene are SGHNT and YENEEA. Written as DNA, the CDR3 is TGTGCCAGCAGCTTAGGCCGCACCGCGGGCCTCGACGAGCAGTACTTC. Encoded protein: CASSLGRTAGLDEQYF.

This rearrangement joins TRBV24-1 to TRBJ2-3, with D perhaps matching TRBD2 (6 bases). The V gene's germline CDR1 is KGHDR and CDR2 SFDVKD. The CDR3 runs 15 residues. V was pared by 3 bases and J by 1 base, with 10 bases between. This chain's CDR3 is CATSDGGLGTDTQYF. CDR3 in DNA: TGTGCCACCAGTGATGGAGGGTTAGGCACAGATACGCAGTATTTT.

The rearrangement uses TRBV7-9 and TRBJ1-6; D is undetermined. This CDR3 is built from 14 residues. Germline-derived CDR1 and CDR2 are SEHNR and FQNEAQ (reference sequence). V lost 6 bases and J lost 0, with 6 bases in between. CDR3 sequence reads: CASRGVSYNSPLHF. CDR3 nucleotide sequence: TGTGCCAGCAGAGGTGTCTCCTATAATTCACCCCTCCACTTT.

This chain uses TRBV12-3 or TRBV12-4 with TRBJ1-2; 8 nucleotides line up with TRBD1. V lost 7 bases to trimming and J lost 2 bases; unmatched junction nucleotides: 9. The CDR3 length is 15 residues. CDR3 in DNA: TGTGCCAGCACTCTTACAGGGGGGGCCAACTATGGCTACACCTTC. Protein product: CASTLTGGANYGYTF.